This T cell receptor (beta chain) was identified in a study of blood T cell repertoires in COVID-19 (dated by TCRdb to the early 2020s). With respect to the entire study: Samples covering the acute and convalescent phases of COVID-19 were provided by collaborators in the United States, Italy and Spain. The sample metadata nearly always contained a de-identified subject ID, COVID-19 status, age in years and sex. The material from the prospective study consisted of cDNA or gDNA derived from T cells, B-cell-depleted T cells, or PBMCs. Deeply sampled blood TCRbeta repertoires from subjects exposed to, actively infected with, or recovered from COVID-19 were included in the dataset. Samples came from the ongoing ImmuneRACE study (first 160 participants) plus 1,254 subjects from 6 global collaborators. The repertoires were released in a freely available public database intended as a resource for research on the immune response to SARS-CoV-2. Where HLA class I and class II types were available, the types were taken from metadata supplied by the sample provider, not from assay-based typing. Overall study results and their limits: The quantity of clinical and demographic metadata differed by source and by participant and was supplied without curation.

TCRbeta CDR3 regions were amplified from genomic DNA by means of the immunoSEQ Assay, a bias-controlled multiplex PCR. Per the source publication's procedure: Nucleated cell counts per sample were estimated from amplification of reference gene primers within the assay. To quantify the absolute abundance of each unique TCRbeta CDR3 rearrangement, sequence reads were collapsed and filtered. For each sample, productive Simpson clonality was calculated as the square root of Simpson's diversity index over productive rearrangements. The source is immuneACCESS, and TCRdb retained only in-frame sequences with V and J called. Part of the clones is not carried over; for the studies checked, unresolved V genes explain less than half of this, and the remainder is unexplained. The D gene and trimming were derived from the DNA, and the V and J assignments and clone size from that table. This sample holds fewer than 350,000 clones; roughly 86% were observed only once. The top ten constitute around 10% of the sample.

Taken from cysteine to phenylalanine, the CDR3 has 18 residues. Kept here is only the CDR3 DNA, which spans 54 bases and is read in frame from base 1. V was cut back by 8 bases and J by 0 bases, leaving a gap of 22 bases between them. From a lookup of the germline V gene, CDR1 and CDR2 are KGHSH and LQKENI. In Seattle, one collaborating source enrolled patients while the infection was active and tracked those patients longitudinally over the course of disease. Whole blood was collected in K2EDTA tubes by collaborating institutions according to the institutions' own protocols. For TCRbeta analysis, collaborators shipped samples as frozen whole blood, isolated PBMCs, or DNA extracted from either of those sample types. In regard to this clone: The antigen it binds to is not known. No clone much larger than this one lies a single base away; base qualities are absent.

The TCR sequence derives from a man under 40 with COVID-19, enrolled during active disease. The chain is made from TRBV18 and TRBJ1-4, and possibly TRBD1, on 6 matching bases. Sequencing was done on a sample of peripheral blood. The CDR3 here reads CASRVGTDSQATNEKLFF. The DNA sequence is TGTGCCAGCCGTGTTGGAACGGACAGTCAGGCAACTAATGAAAAACTGTTTTTT.